The 15 T cell receptor beta chains in this list originate from one sample, sequenced in a study of T cells after yellow fever vaccination (dated by TCRdb to the late 2010s). What this sample's treatment or condition label stands for: live attenuated yellow fever vaccine strain. The method behind the library was 5' RACE. Instrument used: Illumina HiSeq 2500. Through fastp at Q25 and MiXCR, TCRdb rebuilt clones from the public reads, retaining in-frame beta chains. Rows with one shared CDR3 protein collapse into an entry with the most common genes and DNA. The sample table contains about 550,000 distinct CDR3 sequences; only one count was recorded for under 25% of them. In total, the top ten clones hold 14% of the sample. This material consisted of PBMCs, taken 15 days after the yellow fever booster vaccination. The receptor set was obtained from a man aged 30 to 39 who received the YFV17D yellow fever vaccine.

The genes are TRBV28 and TRBJ2-5, with 13 bases matching TRBD2. Germline V gene data show CDR1 as MDHEN and CDR2 as SYDVKM. CDR3 size: 19 residues. Germline trimming cut 4 bases from V and 0 bases from J; bases unmatched to any gene: 11. The CDR3 spells CASSSGTSGIITYQETQYF. CDR3 sequence (DNA): TGTGCCAGCAGTTCCGGGACTAGCGGGATCATAACGTACCAAGAGACCCAGTACTTC.

The rearrangement uses TRBV4-3 and TRBJ2-3; 7 bases align to TRBD1. The germline gives CDR1 LGHNA, CDR2 YSLEER. CDR3 size: 17 residues. Trimming cost V 4 bases and J 4 bases; bases outside gene matches: 14. The CDR3 DNA sequence: TGCGCCAGCAGCCCGAACCTCCGGGCAGGGGGTCCAGATACGCAGTATTTT. Its protein product is CASSPNLRAGGPDTQYF.

The chain joins TRBV20-1 to TRBJ2-3, with TRBD1 matching 8 bases. The CDR3 consists of 15 residues. V lost 7 bases, J lost 0 bases, and 9 bases stayed unmatched. Germline V gives CDR1 DFQATT, CDR2 SNEGSKA (reference sequence). CDR3 protein: CSGGRGQASTDTQYF. The CDR3, as DNA: TGCAGTGGAGGACGGGGACAGGCTAGCACAGATACGCAGTATTTT.

This clonotype turned up a few times. The chain combines TRBV20-1 with TRBJ1-5; D uncertain. The CDR3 length is 13 residues. V lost 0 bases and J 1 base, leaving 4 bases between the germline ends. In germline, CDR1 is DFQATT, CDR2 SNEGSKA (reference sequence). CDR3 region: CSARDMSNQPQHF. The CDR3 DNA reads as TGCAGTGCTAGAGATATGAGCAATCAGCCCCAGCATTTT.

The sample holds a few counts of this clonotype. This chain joins TRBV20-1 and TRBJ2-1; 8 nucleotides align to TRBD2. This CDR3 is 13 amino acids long. Germline loops: CDR1 DFQATT, CDR2 SNEGSKA (reference sequence). V was clipped by 4 bases and J by 4 bases; unmatched bases: 3. The CDR3 here is CSATGGAYNEQFF. In DNA, the CDR3 is TGCAGTGCTACCGGGGGGGCGTACAATGAGCAGTTCTTC.

V gene TRBV20-1 combines with J gene TRBJ1-6; D is possibly TRBD1 (5 bases). The CDR3 loop spans 15 amino acids. V was clipped by 0 bases and J by 10 bases, with 16 bases between them. Germline V gene sequence: CDR1 DFQATT, CDR2 SNEGSKA (reference sequence). This CDR3 is CSAREEAGRGSPLHF. The DNA for the CDR3 is TGCAGTGCTAGAGAAGAGGCAGGGAGGGGCTCACCCCTCCACTTT.

In its sample, this clonotype was seen a few times. The chain joins TRBV12-3 or TRBV12-4 to TRBJ1-1; D remains ambiguous. The CDR3 is 14 amino acids. The V and J ends lost 2 bases and 1 base respectively, with 8 bases between them. The CDR3 is CASSLSGPNTEAFF. The CDR3 DNA is TGTGCCAGCAGTTTATCAGGACCGAACACTGAAGCTTTCTTT.

V usage is TRBV11-1 and J usage is TRBJ2-1; D may be TRBD1 (5 bases). V was pared by 5 bases and J by 7 bases, with 27 bases between. Germline V gene data show CDR1 as SGHAT and CDR2 as FQDESV (reference sequence). This CDR3 is 18 amino acids long. The CDR3 spells CASSHPLTAPSEGNEQFF. CDR3 DNA sequence: TGTGCCAGCAGCCACCCCCTGACAGCACCCTCCGAAGGGAATGAGCAGTTCTTC.

The chain joins TRBV10-3 to TRBJ2-3; 11 bases are shared with TRBD2. The V gene's germline CDR1 is ENHRY and CDR2 SYGVKD. V trimming: 4 bases; J trimming: 0 bases; junction bases outside the gene matches: 6. The CDR3 totals 17 residues. In nucleotides, the CDR3 is TGTGCCATCAGTGGTGGGACTAGCGGAACTAGCACAGATACGCAGTATTTT. It specifies CAISGGTSGTSTDTQYF.

This clonotype was picked up one time. This rearrangement joins TRBV28 to TRBJ2-7; 10 nucleotides line up with TRBD2. J lost 2 bases, V lost 5 bases, and 15 bases had no gene match. The CDR3 consists of 18 residues. In germline, CDR1 is MDHEN, CDR2 SYDVKM. CDR3 bases: TGTGCCAGCAGTCATCACAACCTGGGGCTAGCGGGGGCCTACGAGCAGTACTTC. Protein sequence: CASSHHNLGLAGAYEQYF.

The CDR3 spells CASSFEPSADTQYF. CDR3 bases: TGCGCCAGCAGCTTCGAACCGTCCGCAGATACGCAGTATTTT. V and J are TRBV5-1 and TRBJ2-3; no clear D gene. The germline gives CDR1 SGHRS, CDR2 YFSETQ. Trimming removed 2 bases from V and 4 bases from J, with 11 bases in between. This CDR3 spans 14 amino acids.

This clonotype was seen more than once but under ten times. The chain joins TRBV29-1 to TRBJ2-7; the D gene is possibly TRBD1 (6 bases). The CDR3 is 15 amino acids. The V end was cut by 3 bases, the J end by 0 bases, with 15 bases between. The germline gives CDR1 SQVTM, CDR2 ANQGSEA. CDR3 sequence reads: CSVEADSPNSYEQYF. The CDR3 DNA is TGCAGCGTTGAGGCGGACAGTCCCAACTCCTACGAGCAGTACTTC.

This clonotype was seen a few times. The J gene is TRBJ2-1, the V gene TRBV2; D unclear. The CDR3 length is 17 residues. Trimming shortened V by 5 bases and J by 0 bases, and 17 bases separated the two germline ends. CDR1 and CDR2 from the germline V gene are SNHLY and FYNNEI. Here the CDR3 DNA reads TGTGCCAGCAGTTCTCTCTATCCCGTCAGCTCCTACAATGAGCAGTTCTTC. It is translated as CASSSLYPVSSYNEQFF.

In DNA, the CDR3 is TGCGCCAGCAGCCCGGAGGGTAGCCCCTACGAGCAGTACTTC. It specifies CASSPEGSPYEQYF. The chain employs TRBV5-1 and TRBJ2-7, with D perhaps matching TRBD2 (6 bases). The CDR3 is 14 residues long. Germline V lookup: CDR1 SGHRS, CDR2 YFSETQ. Trimming removed 4 bases at V and 2 bases at J, with 13 bases between.

This clonotype was observed a few times. V and J are TRBV5-1 and TRBJ2-2; 12 positions match TRBD2. Trimming at V came to 6 bases and at J to 1 base, leaving 7 bases not matched to a gene. CDR1 is SGHRS, CDR2 YFSETQ, per germline. This CDR3 is built from 17 residues. The CDR3 reads CASTMTSGSGNTGELFF. DNA of the CDR3: TGCGCCAGCACCATGACTAGCGGGAGCGGGAACACCGGGGAGCTGTTTTTT.